These 12 T cell receptor beta chains came from one sample sequenced in a study of blood T cell repertoires in COVID-19. Profiled with immunoSEQ multiplex PCR; TCRdb holds only in-frame clones, not every one. The sample consists of approximately 210,000 clones, under 90% of them appearing once. The sample was peripheral blood. The receptors were sampled from a woman at least 80 years old with COVID-19, enrolled during active disease.

The chain carries TRBV28 and TRBJ1-1; 8 nucleotides align to TRBD1. The CDR3 loop spans 13 amino acids. Trimming cost V 7 bases and J 3 bases; bases outside gene matches: 4. Germline V lookup: CDR1 MDHEN, CDR2 SYDVKM. The DNA for the CDR3 is TGTGCCAGCAACCTACAGGGGGACACTGAAGCTTTCTTT. Amino acids: CASNLQGDTEAFF.

V usage is TRBV5-6 and J usage is TRBJ2-1; a weak D match, TRBD2 (7 bases). Trimming removed 0 bases at V and 10 bases at J, with 20 bases between. In germline, CDR1 is SGHDT, CDR2 YYEEEE. The CDR3 is 16 amino acids. CDR3 DNA: TGTGCCAGCAGCTTGGCGAGGGCGGGGGCCAGTTGGGAGCAGTTCTTC. Protein product: CASSLARAGASWEQFF.

The chain recombines TRBV5-1 with TRBJ1-3; D is ambiguous. The CDR3 extends over 14 amino acids. The germline V gene has CDR1 SGHRS and CDR2 YFSETQ. V was clipped by 4 bases and J by 4 bases, with 12 bases between them. CDR3 loop: CASSASTSGNTIYF. DNA for the CDR3: TGCGCCAGCAGCGCGTCTACGTCAGGAAACACCATATATTTT.

Regarding this clone: Germline is not matched at one junction end, which may reflect a read error. CDR3 DNA sequence: TGTGCCAGCAGTTTAGGCTCTAGCGGGCGTTCCATCTTC. It is translated as CASSLGSSGRSIF. This chain links TRBV28 with TRBJ2-1, with TRBD2 matching over 8 bases. The CDR3 has 13 residues. Germline V lookup: CDR1 MDHEN, CDR2 SYDVKM. Full variable domain (remainder filled in from reference TRBV28 and TRBJ2-1): DVKVTQSSRYLVKRTGEKVFLECVQDMDHENMFWYRQDPGLGLRLIYFSYDVKMKEKGDIPEGYSVSREKKERFSLILESASTNQTSMYLCASSLGSSGRSIFGPGTRLTVL.

This clone appeared a few times. The V and J genes are TRBV28 and TRBJ1-2; D possibly corresponds to TRBD1 (6 bases). The CDR3 is 13 residues long. Trimming shortened V by 8 bases and J by 10 bases, and 20 bases separated the two germline ends. Germline CDR1 and CDR2: MDHEN and SYDVKM. The chain's CDR3 is CASQNYNRAAYTF. In DNA, the CDR3 is TGTGCCAGCCAAAACTATAACAGGGCGGCCTACACCTTC.

The rearrangement uses TRBV7-9 and TRBJ1-4, with TRBD1 as a possible D gene (5 bases). The germline V gene has CDR1 SEHNR and CDR2 FQNEAQ (reference sequence). V lost 0 bases to trimming and J lost 0 bases, with 17 bases between them. The CDR3 is 19 amino acids. The CDR3 DNA reads TGTGCCAGCAGCTTAGCGGGGGGGTACAGGAGATCAACTAATGAAAAACTGTTTTTT. This encodes CASSLAGGYRRSTNEKLFF. The full variable domain, rest sourced from reference TRBV7-9 and TRBJ1-4, is DTGVSQNPRHKITKRGQNVTFRCDPISEHNRLYWYRQTLGQGPEFLTYFQNEAQLEKSRLLSDRFSAERPKGSFSTLEIQRTEQGDSAMYLCASSLAGGYRRSTNEKLFFGSGTQLSVL.

The chain has TRBV18 and TRBJ2-7; possible D gene TRBD1, 5 bases. V lost 6 bases and J 5 bases, leaving 23 bases between the germline ends. Germline V gene lookup returns CDR1 KGHSH and CDR2 LQKENI. The CDR3 is 16 residues long. Here the CDR3 DNA reads TGTGCCAGCTCCCCCTTTGACCGGCGGACACATGACGAGCAGTACTTC. Translation: CASSPFDRRTHDEQYF.

This clone was detected a few times. The chain uses TRBV19 and TRBJ2-7, with D perhaps TRBD2 (5 bases). With 1 base removed from V and 4 bases from J, the gap between germline ends came to 14 bases. This CDR3 region has 15 residues. Germline V gene lookup returns CDR1 LNHDA and CDR2 SQIVND (reference sequence). The CDR3 region is CASSIGGSIFYEQYF. CDR3 bases: TGTGCCAGTAGTATAGGAGGGAGTATCTTTTACGAGCAGTACTTC.

This sequence joins TRBV7-6 and TRBJ2-7; D may be TRBD1 (5 bases). Germline V gene data show CDR1 as SGHVS and CDR2 as FNYEAQ. Trimming took 1 base from V and 6 from J, leaving 19 bases between them. CDR3 length equals 16 residues. CDR3 sequence: CASSLDPGLVASEQYF. CDR3 in DNA: TGTGCCAGCAGCTTAGATCCAGGGTTGGTAGCCAGCGAGCAGTACTTC.

The CDR3, as DNA: TGTGCCAGCAGTCTCCACAGGCCTTATACCGGGGAGCTGTTTTTT. It specifies CASSLHRPYTGELFF. This sequence joins TRBV3-1 (or the pseudogene TRBV3-2) and TRBJ2-2, with TRBD1 as a possible D gene (5 bases). The length of the CDR3 is 15 residues. Germline V gene lookup returns CDR1 LGHDT and CDR2 YNNKEL (reference sequence). Trimming removed 6 bases at V and 5 bases at J, with 16 bases between.

This clone was detected only a few times. The sample holds other DNA sequences that translate to the same CDR3. The chain is built from TRBV6-5 and TRBJ1-5, with TRBD1 as a possible D gene (5 bases). In germline, CDR1 is MNHEY, CDR2 SVGAGI. V gave up 0 bases and J gave up 4 bases, with 10 bases separating them. The CDR3 spans 15 residues. The CDR3 region is CASSYSYRGNQPQHF. In DNA form, the CDR3 reads TGTGCCAGCAGTTACTCATATAGGGGTAATCAGCCCCAGCATTTT.

The chain combines TRBV7-9 with TRBJ2-7, with 7 bases matching TRBD1. The germline CDR1 and CDR2 sequences are SEHNR and FQNEAQ (reference sequence). The CDR3 extends over 16 amino acids. V dropped 1 base and J dropped 11; count of bases not matched to a gene: 17. CDR3 DNA sequence: TGTGCCAGCAGCTTAGGACAGGGCTGGGGAAGGAGCAATGAGTACTTC. Amino acid sequence: CASSLGQGWGRSNEYF.